A single sample gave rise to the 29 T cell receptor beta chains below, sequenced in a study of shared clonotypes between healthy human individuals. Profiled with immunoSEQ multiplex PCR; TCRdb holds only in-frame clones, not every one. Among fewer than 2.5 million clones listed, roughly 93% were seen once. Input material: naive CD4+ T cells from PBMCs. Described subset: CD45RA+ positively selected. The receptors here all came from a man between 18 and 35 years old in good health. Some clones in this sample may be carry-over from other donors' samples.

This clone came up once. The chain employs TRBV7-3 and TRBJ2-1; D ambiguous. Trimming left V 1 base short and J 5 bases short, with 9 bases between. CDR1 and CDR2 from the germline V gene are SGHTA and FQGTGA. The CDR3 runs 14 residues. For the CDR3, the DNA is TGTGCCAGCAGCTTAAATGGGGATCACAATGAGCAGTTCTTC. The encoded protein is CASSLNGDHNEQFF.

The sample holds one count of this clone. V and J are TRBV6-6 and TRBJ1-5; D call uncertain. Germline V gene data show CDR1 as MNHNY and CDR2 as SVGAGI (reference sequence). The V gene lost 8 bases and the J gene lost 5 bases, with 10 bases spanning the gap. The CDR3 consists of 12 residues. DNA of the CDR3: TGTGCCAGCCAGGATGGTTATCAGCCCCAGCATTTT. It encodes CASQDGYQPQHF.

About this clone: The same CDR3 arises from other DNA sequences in this sample as well. The chain couples TRBV20-1 to TRBJ2-7; no clear D gene. Trimming took off 5 bases at V and 2 bases at J, with 7 bases between the two ends. Germline assignment: CDR1 DFQATT and CDR2 SNEGSKA (reference sequence). The CDR3 length is 11 residues. In DNA form, the CDR3 reads TGCAGTGCTCCAGGAGCCTACGAGCAGTACTTC. This sequence encodes CSAPGAYEQYF.

This clone showed up just once. CDR3 amino acids: CASSLGQVLKTYEQYF. CDR3 DNA sequence: TGTGCCAGCAGCTTAGGACAGGTCCTAAAAACCTACGAGCAGTACTTC. The gene calls are TRBV7-9 and TRBJ2-7; a possible D gene is TRBD1 (6 bases). The CDR3 extends over 16 amino acids. V was pared by 1 base and J by 2 bases, with 15 bases between. Germline CDR1 SEHNR, CDR2 FQNEAQ (reference sequence).

CDR3 nucleotide sequence: TGTGCCAGCAGAGCTCTCACGGAAAGTTACAATGAGCAGTTCTTC. Protein sequence: CASRALTESYNEQFF. The chain combines TRBV5-8 with TRBJ2-1; D is uncertain. The CDR3 spans 15 residues. V lost 5 bases, J lost 4 bases, and 16 bases lay in between. In germline, CDR1 is SGHTS, CDR2 YDEGEE.

The chain is built from TRBV4-2 and TRBJ2-5; D is possibly TRBD2 (6 bases). The CDR3 has 16 residues. The germline V gene encodes CDR1 LGHNA and CDR2 YNFKEQ. Trimming removed 3 bases at V and 7 bases at J, with 21 bases between. CDR3 bases: TGTGCCAGCAGCCACCCCGATAGCGGCCCTGGGGGGACCCAGTACTTC. Amino acid sequence: CASSHPDSGPGGTQYF.

V usage is TRBV6-5 and J usage is TRBJ2-5; 11 bases map to TRBD1. Germline trimming cut 6 bases from V and 4 bases from J; bases unmatched to any gene: 7. CDR1 MNHEY and CDR2 SVGAGI come from the germline V gene. The CDR3 is 15 residues long. The chain's CDR3 is CASSADRGRGETQYF. The DNA of the CDR3 is TGTGCCAGCAGCGCGGACAGGGGGCGGGGAGAGACCCAGTACTTC.

As for this clone: Other DNA sequences in the sample encode the same CDR3. CDR3 coding DNA: TGTGCCAGCTCACAGGGCTACGAGCAGTACTTC. Its translation: CASSQGYEQYF. V is TRBV18 and J is TRBJ2-7; D not certain. The CDR3 is made up of 11 amino acids. V dropped 4 bases and J dropped 3 bases, with 4 bases sitting between them. In germline, CDR1 is KGHSH, CDR2 LQKENI.

The chain combines TRBV18 with TRBJ1-4; no firm D call. Between the trimmed V and J ends, which lost 2 bases and 10 bases, there was a span of 5 bases. The CDR3 totals 11 residues. Germline V gives CDR1 KGHSH, CDR2 LQKENI. The CDR3 nucleotides are TGTGCCAGCTCACCAGGGTCAAAACTGTTTTTT. Residues: CASSPGSKLFF.

The rearrangement joins TRBV19 to TRBJ1-2, with no clear D. Per the germline V gene, CDR1 is LNHDA and CDR2 is SQIVND (reference sequence). The CDR3 sequence is 15 residues long. The V and J ends lost 3 bases and 5 bases respectively, with 16 bases between them. The CDR3 DNA reads TGTGCCAGTAGTATTGCTGGCAACCCTTCTTATGGCTACACCTTC. Translation gives CASSIAGNPSYGYTF.

This clone appeared once. V and J are TRBV18 and TRBJ2-7; D perhaps matches TRBD2 (5 bases). The CDR3 consists of 14 residues. V dropped 6 bases and J dropped 5 bases, with 17 bases sitting between them. The germline V gene encodes CDR1 KGHSH and CDR2 LQKENI. The CDR3 sequence is CASSPDQNGDEQYF. The CDR3 region has the DNA TGTGCCAGCTCTCCCGACCAAAACGGGGACGAGCAGTACTTC. The whole variable domain, filled in from reference TRBV18 and TRBJ2-7, reads NAGVMQNPRHLVRRRGQEARLRCSPMKGHSHVYWYRQLPEEGLKFMVYLQKENIIDESGMPKERFSAEFPKEGPSILRIQQVVRGDSAAYFCASSPDQNGDEQYFGPGTRLTVT.

The J gene is TRBJ2-7, the V gene TRBV18; D not certain. The CDR3 is made up of 14 amino acids. V lost 2 bases, J lost 2 bases, and 10 bases lay in between. Germline V lookup: CDR1 KGHSH, CDR2 LQKENI. Written as DNA, the CDR3 is TGTGCCAGCTCACCAGGGGTATCAGCCTACGAGCAGTACTTC. This gives the protein CASSPGVSAYEQYF.

This chain connects TRBV9 to TRBJ2-1; TRBD2 agrees at 7 bases. Germline V gene sequence: CDR1 SGDLS, CDR2 YYNGEE. This CDR3 comprises 15 residues. With 0 bases clipped from V and 8 bases from J, the junction kept 8 bases outside the gene matches. DNA of the CDR3: TGTGCCAGCAGCGTAGAGCGGGGAGCCACGGATGAGCAGTTCTTC. Translating gives CASSVERGATDEQFF.

This clone was observed once. This rearrangement joins TRBV19 to TRBJ2-1, with 9 bases identical to TRBD2. CDR3 size: 15 residues. The V segment lost 3 bases and the J segment 4 bases; nucleotides outside the gene matches: 4. Germline CDR1 is LNHDA and CDR2 is SQIVND (reference sequence). The CDR3 is CASSIGGGEYNEQFF. DNA of the CDR3: TGTGCCAGTAGTATTGGCGGGGGGGAGTACAATGAGCAGTTCTTC.

With respect to this clone: At the DNA level, this CDR3 is encoded by other sequences in the same sample as well. The chain joins TRBV9 to TRBJ1-1; D not certain. The CDR3 runs to 13 residues. V lost 0 bases and J 2 bases, leaving 5 bases between the germline ends. Germline assignment: CDR1 SGDLS and CDR2 YYNGEE. In DNA form, the CDR3 reads TGTGCCAGCAGCGTAGCTGTAAACACTGAAGCTTTCTTT. The encoded protein is CASSVAVNTEAFF.

V usage is TRBV19 and J usage is TRBJ1-4; 7 positions agree with TRBD1. The CDR3 consists of 16 residues. V trimming: 3 bases; J trimming: 7 bases; junction bases outside the gene matches: 11. Germline V gene data show CDR1 as LNHDA and CDR2 as SQIVND (reference sequence). CDR3 sequence reads: CASSIDRVLGSEKLFF. In DNA form, the CDR3 reads TGTGCCAGTAGTATCGACAGGGTACTCGGTAGTGAAAAACTGTTTTTT.

The rearrangement links TRBV27 to TRBJ1-5; D is uncertain. Germline loops: CDR1 MNHEY, CDR2 SMNVEV (reference sequence). This CDR3 contains 17 residues. Trimming shortened V by 6 bases and J by 5 bases, and 23 bases separated the two germline ends. The CDR3 coding sequence is TGTGCCAGCAGACCAAAGGCTTTACAAGGGAATCATCAGCCCCAGCATTTT. This gives the protein CASRPKALQGNHQPQHF.

In regard to this clone: Other nucleotide sequences from this sample produce the same CDR3. The rearrangement links TRBV18 to TRBJ1-4; D uncertain. The CDR3 consists of 12 residues. The germline V and J ends were trimmed by 1 base and 7 bases, with 4 bases remaining between them. Germline CDR1 KGHSH, CDR2 LQKENI. CDR3: CASSPLGEKLFF. CDR3 DNA: TGTGCCAGCTCACCACTCGGTGAAAAACTGTTTTTT.

V usage is TRBV19 and J usage is TRBJ2-7; 8 nucleotides match TRBD1. J was trimmed by 7 bases and V by 3 bases; bases with no gene match: 11. This CDR3 is 15 amino acids long. Germline V gene data show CDR1 as LNHDA and CDR2 as SQIVND (reference sequence). The CDR3: CASSMYSGGQWEQYF. CDR3 bases: TGTGCCAGTAGTATGTACTCAGGGGGCCAGTGGGAGCAGTACTTC.

The rearrangement uses TRBV5-4 and TRBJ2-5; TRBD1 matches at 8 bases. The trim removed 4 bases at V and 4 bases at J, leaving 9 bases unmatched. CDR3 length equals 15 residues. Germline loops: CDR1 SGHNT, CDR2 YYREEE (reference sequence). DNA of the CDR3: TGTGCCAGCAGCATAAGAGGACAGGGAACAGAGACCCAGTACTTC. Its translation is CASSIRGQGTETQYF.

CDR3 protein: CASRPGLARYNEQFF. CDR3 nucleotide sequence: TGTGCCAGCAGACCCGGACTAGCGCGGTACAATGAGCAGTTCTTC. The chain joins TRBV2 to TRBJ2-1, with TRBD2 identical over 9 bases. This CDR3 has 15 residues. Germline V CDR1 and CDR2: SNHLY, FYNNEI. The J segment lost 4 bases and the V segment lost 6 bases, leaving 7 bases of the junction unmatched.

This clone was detected a few times. The chain combines TRBV28 with TRBJ1-1; D gene ambiguous. The CDR3 runs to 11 residues. Trimming cost V 7 bases and J 5 bases, with 8 bases left between them. Germline CDR1 and CDR2: MDHEN and SYDVKM. CDR3 protein: CASIRVTEAFF. The CDR3 region has the DNA TGTGCCAGCATTAGGGTTACTGAAGCTTTCTTT. The full variable domain, with the rest looked up from reference TRBV28 and TRBJ1-1, is DVKVTQSSRYLVKRTGEKVFLECVQDMDHENMFWYRQDPGLGLRLIYFSYDVKMKEKGDIPEGYSVSREKKERFSLILESASTNQTSMYLCASIRVTEAFFGQGTRLTVV.

This chain links TRBV11-1 with TRBJ1-3; tentative D call: TRBD1 (5 bases). This CDR3 is built from 16 residues. Germline CDR1 reads SGHAT; CDR2 reads FQDESV (reference sequence). V lost 3 bases and J 0 bases, leaving 12 bases between the germline ends. CDR3 in amino acids: CASSFGDSRSGNTIYF. CDR3 bases: TGTGCCAGCAGCTTCGGCGACAGCCGCTCTGGAAACACCATATATTTT.

In its sample, this clone was seen a few times. V is TRBV6-5 and J is TRBJ1-2; the D gene is possibly TRBD1 (5 bases). Per the germline V gene, CDR1 is MNHEY and CDR2 is SVGAGI. This CDR3 contains 16 residues. V dropped 0 bases and J dropped 1 base, with 12 bases sitting between them. The CDR3 loop reads CASSYSTGVINYGYTF. CDR3 DNA: TGTGCCAGCAGTTACTCGACGGGGGTAATTAACTATGGCTACACCTTC.

This clone was observed a few times. The V gene is TRBV5-1, the J gene TRBJ1-2; a weak D match, TRBD1 (5 bases). The V gene lost 4 bases and the J gene lost 1 base, with 11 bases spanning the gap. The CDR3 has 14 residues. Germline values: CDR1 SGHRS, CDR2 YFSETQ. The CDR3 DNA reads TGCGCCAGCAGCCAAGGGACTCTTAACTATGGCTACACCTTC. Its translation: CASSQGTLNYGYTF.

J is TRBJ2-3 and V is TRBV20-1; no clear D gene. Germline values: CDR1 DFQATT, CDR2 SNEGSKA (reference sequence). This CDR3 comprises 11 residues. The germline V and J ends were trimmed by 3 bases and 3 bases, with 4 bases remaining between them. DNA of the CDR3: TGCAGTGCTAGTCAAACAGATACGCAGTATTTT. It yields the protein CSASQTDTQYF.

V gene TRBV12-5 combines with J gene TRBJ1-1; D unclear. V shed 10 bases and J shed 1 base, with 7 bases lying between them. The CDR3 runs 11 residues. Germline V gene data show CDR1 as LGHNT and CDR2 as FRNRAP. In DNA, the CDR3 is TGTGCTACCCTCGGGAACACTGAAGCTTTCTTT. This translates into CATLGNTEAFF. The entire variable domain, with the rest obtained from reference TRBV12-5 and TRBJ1-1, is as follows: DARVTQTPRHKVTEMGQEVTMRCQPILGHNTVFWYRQTMMQGLELLAYFRNRAPLDDSGMPKDRFSAEMPDATLATLKIQPSEPRDSAVYFCATLGNTEAFFGQGTRLTVV.

The J gene is TRBJ1-3, the V gene TRBV27, with D perhaps matching TRBD1 (5 bases). Trimming stripped 1 base from V and 4 bases from J, with 11 bases between. This CDR3 has 15 residues. In germline, CDR1 is MNHEY, CDR2 SMNVEV (reference sequence). The CDR3 here is CASSLFGAGGNTIYF. The CDR3 DNA is TGTGCCAGCAGTTTATTCGGGGCGGGCGGAAACACCATATATTTT.

The chain joins TRBV30 to TRBJ2-6; the D gene could be TRBD1 or TRBD2 (5 bases each). CDR3 length: 14 amino acids. Germline CDR1 is GTSNPN and CDR2 is SVGIG (reference sequence). Trimming left V 1 base short and J 4 bases short, with 8 bases between. CDR3 region: CAWSGGFGANVLTF. The CDR3, as DNA: TGTGCCTGGAGTGGGGGGTTCGGGGCCAACGTCCTGACTTTC.